The sample holds a few counts of the clone carrying this T cell receptor (beta chain). The investigators amplified TCR beta CDR3 regions from RNA transcripts. During a first-round RT-PCR of the TCR CDR3, the HTBI primer set was used. TCRdb analysed the multiplex PCR reads with MiXCR anew, one entry per CDR3 protein. Here the sample spans approximately 740,000 distinct CDR3 sequences, 12% to 15% being singletons. The data stem from a study of T cells in Graves' hyperthyroidism and ophthalmopathy. The CDR3 has 14 residues. CDR1 SNHLY and CDR2 FYNNEI come from the germline V gene. V dropped 7 bases and J dropped 8 bases, with 20 bases sitting between them.

Sequenced input: blood. The receptor was derived from a woman aged 18-29 years with Graves' hyperthyroidism. V is TRBV2 and J is TRBJ1-2, with D hard to call. The DNA of the CDR3 is TGTGCCAGCACCTTCCTGGGATACCTCGACGGCTACACCTTC. It is translated as CASTFLGYLDGYTF.